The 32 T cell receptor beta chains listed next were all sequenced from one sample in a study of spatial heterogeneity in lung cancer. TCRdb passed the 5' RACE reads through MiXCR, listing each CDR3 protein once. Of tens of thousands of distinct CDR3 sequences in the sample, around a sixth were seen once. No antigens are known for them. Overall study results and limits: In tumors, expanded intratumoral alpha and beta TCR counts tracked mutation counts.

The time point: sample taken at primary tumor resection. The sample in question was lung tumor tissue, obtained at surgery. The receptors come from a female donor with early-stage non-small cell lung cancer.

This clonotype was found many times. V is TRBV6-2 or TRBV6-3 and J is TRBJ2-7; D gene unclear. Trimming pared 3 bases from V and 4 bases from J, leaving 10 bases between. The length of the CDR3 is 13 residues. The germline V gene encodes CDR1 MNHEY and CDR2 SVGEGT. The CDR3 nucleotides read TGTGCCAGCAGTTATGGGCTTGGGTACGAGCAGTACTTC. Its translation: CASSYGLGYEQYF.

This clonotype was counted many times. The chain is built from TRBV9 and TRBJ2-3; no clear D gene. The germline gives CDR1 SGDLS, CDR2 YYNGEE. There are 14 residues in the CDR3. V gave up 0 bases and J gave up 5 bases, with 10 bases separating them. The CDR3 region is CASSVEGNVDTQYF. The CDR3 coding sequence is TGTGCCAGCAGCGTAGAGGGTAACGTAGATACGCAGTATTTT.

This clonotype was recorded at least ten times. CDR3 nucleotide sequence: TGTGCCAGCAGCTTAGCGGGTGACTCACCCCTCCACTTT. Encoded protein: CASSLAGDSPLHF. This chain joins TRBV7-8 and TRBJ1-6, with D unclear. The CDR3 is made up of 13 amino acids. Germline CDR1 and CDR2: SGHVS and FQNEAQ. The V and J ends lost 0 bases and 10 bases respectively, with 7 bases between them. The variable domain in full, with the rest retrieved from reference TRBV7-8 and TRBJ1-6, is GAGVSQSPRYKVAKRGQDVALRCDPISGHVSLFWYQQALGQGPEFLTYFQNEAQLDKSGLPSDRFFAERPEGSVSTLKIQRTQQEDSAVYLCASSLAGDSPLHFGNGTRLTVT.

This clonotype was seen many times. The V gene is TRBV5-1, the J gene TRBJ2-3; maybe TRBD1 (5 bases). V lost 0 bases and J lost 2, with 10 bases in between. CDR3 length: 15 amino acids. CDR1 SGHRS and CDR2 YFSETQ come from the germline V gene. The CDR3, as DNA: TGCGCCAGCAGCTTGGGGTGGGGCTACACAGATACGCAGTATTTT. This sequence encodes CASSLGWGYTDTQYF.

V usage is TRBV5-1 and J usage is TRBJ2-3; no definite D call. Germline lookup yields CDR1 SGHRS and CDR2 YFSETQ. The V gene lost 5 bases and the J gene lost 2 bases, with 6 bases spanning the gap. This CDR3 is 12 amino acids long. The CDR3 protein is CASSQATDTQYF. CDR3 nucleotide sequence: TGCGCCAGCAGTCAAGCCACAGATACGCAGTATTTT.

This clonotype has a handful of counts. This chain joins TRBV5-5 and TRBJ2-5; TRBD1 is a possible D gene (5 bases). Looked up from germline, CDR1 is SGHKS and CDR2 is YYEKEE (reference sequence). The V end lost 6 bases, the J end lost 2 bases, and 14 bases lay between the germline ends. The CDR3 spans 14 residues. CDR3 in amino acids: CASNFGALQETQYF. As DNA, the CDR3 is TGTGCCAGCAATTTTGGGGCATTACAAGAGACCCAGTACTTC.

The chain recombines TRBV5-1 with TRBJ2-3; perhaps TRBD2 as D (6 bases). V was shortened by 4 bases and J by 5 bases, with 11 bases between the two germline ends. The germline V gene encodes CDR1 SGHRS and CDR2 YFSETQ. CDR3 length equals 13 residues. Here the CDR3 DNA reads TGCGCCAGCAGCCCCCAGGAGGGAGATACGCAGTATTTT. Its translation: CASSPQEGDTQYF.

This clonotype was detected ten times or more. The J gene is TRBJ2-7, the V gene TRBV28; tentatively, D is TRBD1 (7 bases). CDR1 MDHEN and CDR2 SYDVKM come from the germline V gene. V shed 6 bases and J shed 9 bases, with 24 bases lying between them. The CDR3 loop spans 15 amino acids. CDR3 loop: CASREQGGRGDGQYF. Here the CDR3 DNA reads TGTGCCAGCAGAGAGCAGGGGGGCCGAGGGGATGGGCAGTACTTC.

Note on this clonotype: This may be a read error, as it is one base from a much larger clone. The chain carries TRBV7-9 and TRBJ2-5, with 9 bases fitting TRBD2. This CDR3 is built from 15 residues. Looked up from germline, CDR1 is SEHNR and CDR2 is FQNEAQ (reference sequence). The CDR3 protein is CASILAGLAKGTQYF. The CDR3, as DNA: TGTGCCAGCATCTTAGCAGGACTAGCGAAGGGGACCCAGTACTTC. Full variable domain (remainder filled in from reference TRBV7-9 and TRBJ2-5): DTGVSQNPRHKITKRGQNVTFRCDPISEHNRLYWYRQTLGQGPEFLTYFQNEAQLEKSRLLSDRFSAERPKGSFSTLEIQRTEQGDSAMYLCASILAGLAKGTQYFGPGTRLLVL.

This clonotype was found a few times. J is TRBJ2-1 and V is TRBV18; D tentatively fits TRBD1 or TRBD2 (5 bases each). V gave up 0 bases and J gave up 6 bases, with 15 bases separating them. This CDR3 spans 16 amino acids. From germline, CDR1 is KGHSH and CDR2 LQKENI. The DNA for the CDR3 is TGTGCCAGCTCACCACCAGGGACCCCCCGGAGCAATGAGCAGTTCTTC. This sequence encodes CASSPPGTPRSNEQFF.

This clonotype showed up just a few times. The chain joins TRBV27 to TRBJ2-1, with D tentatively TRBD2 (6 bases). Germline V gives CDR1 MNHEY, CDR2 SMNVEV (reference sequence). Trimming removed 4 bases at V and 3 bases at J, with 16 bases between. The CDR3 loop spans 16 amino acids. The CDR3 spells CASSSSGLLLYNEQFF. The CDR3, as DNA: TGTGCCAGCAGTTCCTCGGGACTCCTACTCTACAATGAGCAGTTCTTC.

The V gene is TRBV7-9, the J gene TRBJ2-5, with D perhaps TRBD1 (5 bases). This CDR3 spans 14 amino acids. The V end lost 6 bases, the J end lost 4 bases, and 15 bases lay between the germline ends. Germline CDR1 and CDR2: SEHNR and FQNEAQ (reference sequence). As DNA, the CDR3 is TGTGCCAGCAGAAGGGCCCAGGGCAGAGAGACCCAGTACTTC. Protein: CASRRAQGRETQYF. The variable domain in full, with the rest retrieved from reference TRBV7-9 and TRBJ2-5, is DTGVSQNPRHKITKRGQNVTFRCDPISEHNRLYWYRQTLGQGPEFLTYFQNEAQLEKSRLLSDRFSAERPKGSFSTLEIQRTEQGDSAMYLCASRRAQGRETQYFGPGTRLLVL.

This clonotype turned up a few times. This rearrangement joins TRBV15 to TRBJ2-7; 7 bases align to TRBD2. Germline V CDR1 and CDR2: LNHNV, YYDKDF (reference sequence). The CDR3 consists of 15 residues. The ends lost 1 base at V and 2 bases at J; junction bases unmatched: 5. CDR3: CATSRGGEGAYEQYF. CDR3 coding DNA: TGTGCCACCAGCAGAGGCGGGGAGGGTGCCTACGAGCAGTACTTC.

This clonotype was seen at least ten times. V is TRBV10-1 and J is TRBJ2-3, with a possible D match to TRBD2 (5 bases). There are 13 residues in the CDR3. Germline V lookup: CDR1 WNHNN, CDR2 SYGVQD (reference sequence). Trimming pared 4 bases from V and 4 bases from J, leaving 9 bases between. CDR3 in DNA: TGCGCCAGCAGTGCCCTGGGAGCAGATACGCAGTATTTT. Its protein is CASSALGADTQYF.

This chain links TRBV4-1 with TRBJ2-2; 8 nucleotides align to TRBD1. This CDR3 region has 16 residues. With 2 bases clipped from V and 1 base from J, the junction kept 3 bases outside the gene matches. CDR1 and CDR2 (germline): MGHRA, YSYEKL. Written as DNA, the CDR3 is TGCGCCAGCAGCCAACGACAGGGGATGAACACCGGGGAGCTGTTTTTT. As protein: CASSQRQGMNTGELFF.

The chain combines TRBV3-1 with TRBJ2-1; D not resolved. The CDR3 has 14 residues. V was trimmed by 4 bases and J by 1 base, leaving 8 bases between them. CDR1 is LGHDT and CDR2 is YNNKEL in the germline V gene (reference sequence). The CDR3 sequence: CASSPSVSYNEQFF. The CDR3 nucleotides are TGTGCCAGCAGCCCAAGCGTGTCCTACAATGAGCAGTTCTTC.

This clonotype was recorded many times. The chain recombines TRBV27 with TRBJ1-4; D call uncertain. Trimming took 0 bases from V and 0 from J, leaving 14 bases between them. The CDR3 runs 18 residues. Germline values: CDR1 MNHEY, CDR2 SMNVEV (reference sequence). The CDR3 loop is CASSLSKGRKATNEKLFF. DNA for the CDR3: TGTGCCAGCAGTTTATCTAAAGGGCGAAAAGCAACTAATGAAAAACTGTTTTTT.

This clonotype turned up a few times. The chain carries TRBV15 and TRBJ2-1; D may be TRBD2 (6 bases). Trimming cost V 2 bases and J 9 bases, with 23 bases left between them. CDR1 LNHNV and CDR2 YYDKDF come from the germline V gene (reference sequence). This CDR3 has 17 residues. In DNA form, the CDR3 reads TGTGCCACCAGCAGAATCCTAGGGACTCTACGATTGGGTGAGCAGTTCTTC. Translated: CATSRILGTLRLGEQFF.

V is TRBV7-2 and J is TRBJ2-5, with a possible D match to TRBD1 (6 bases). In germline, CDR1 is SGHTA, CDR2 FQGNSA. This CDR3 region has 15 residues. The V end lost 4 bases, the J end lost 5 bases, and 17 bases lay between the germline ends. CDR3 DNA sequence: TGTGCCAGCAGCTGGGGACACGGGCGACGGGAGACCCAGTACTTC. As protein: CASSWGHGRRETQYF.

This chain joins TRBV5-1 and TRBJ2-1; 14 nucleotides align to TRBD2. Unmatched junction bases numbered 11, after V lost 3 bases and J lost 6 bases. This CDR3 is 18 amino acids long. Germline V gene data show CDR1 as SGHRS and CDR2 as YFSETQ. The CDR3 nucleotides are TGCGCCAGCAGCTCGGTCGGGACTAGCGGGAGCTCGTTCAATGAGCAGTTCTTC. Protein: CASSSVGTSGSSFNEQFF. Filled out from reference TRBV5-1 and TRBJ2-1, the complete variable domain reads KAGVTQTPRYLIKTRGQQVTLSCSPISGHRSVSWYQQTPGQGLQFLFEYFSETQRNKGNFPGRFSGRQFSNSRSEMNVSTLELGDSALYLCASSSVGTSGSSFNEQFFGPGTRLTVL.

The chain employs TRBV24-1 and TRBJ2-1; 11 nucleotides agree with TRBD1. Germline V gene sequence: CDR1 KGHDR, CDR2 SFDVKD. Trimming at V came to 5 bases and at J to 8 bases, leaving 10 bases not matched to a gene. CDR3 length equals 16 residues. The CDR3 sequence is CATSGRGTGGDDEQFF. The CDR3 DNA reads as TGTGCCACCAGTGGTCGGGGGACAGGGGGTGACGATGAGCAGTTCTTC.

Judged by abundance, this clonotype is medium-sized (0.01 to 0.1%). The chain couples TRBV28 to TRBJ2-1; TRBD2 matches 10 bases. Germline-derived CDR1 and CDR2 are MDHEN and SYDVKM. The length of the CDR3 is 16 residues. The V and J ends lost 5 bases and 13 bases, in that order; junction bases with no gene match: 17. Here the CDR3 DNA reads TGTGCCAGCAGTCGTCCCCTGGGAGCGGGGGGGCCCTCTCAGTTCTTC. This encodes CASSRPLGAGGPSQFF. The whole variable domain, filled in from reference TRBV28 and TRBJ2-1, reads DVKVTQSSRYLVKRTGEKVFLECVQDMDHENMFWYRQDPGLGLRLIYFSYDVKMKEKGDIPEGYSVSREKKERFSLILESASTNQTSMYLCASSRPLGAGGPSQFFGPGTRLTVL.

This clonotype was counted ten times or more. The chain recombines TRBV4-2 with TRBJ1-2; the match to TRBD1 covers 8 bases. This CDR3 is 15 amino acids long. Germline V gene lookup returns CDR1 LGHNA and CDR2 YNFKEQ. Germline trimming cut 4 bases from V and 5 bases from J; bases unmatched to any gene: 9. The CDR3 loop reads CASSPSGQDPYGYTF. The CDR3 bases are TGTGCCAGCAGCCCGTCGGGACAGGACCCTTATGGCTACACCTTC.

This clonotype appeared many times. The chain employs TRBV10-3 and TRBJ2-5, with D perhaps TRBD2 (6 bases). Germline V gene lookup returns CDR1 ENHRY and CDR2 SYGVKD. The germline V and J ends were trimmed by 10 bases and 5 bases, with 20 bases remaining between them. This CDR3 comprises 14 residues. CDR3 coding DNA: TGTGCCACCGGGAGCGCCAGCATAGGGGAGACCCAGTACTTC. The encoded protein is CATGSASIGETQYF.

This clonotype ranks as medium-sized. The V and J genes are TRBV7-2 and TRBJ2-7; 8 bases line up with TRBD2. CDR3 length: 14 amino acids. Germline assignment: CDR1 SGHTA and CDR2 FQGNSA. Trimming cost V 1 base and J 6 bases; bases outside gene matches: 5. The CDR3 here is CASSLGRGGLEQYF. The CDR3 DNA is TGTGCCAGCAGCTTAGGCCGGGGGGGCCTCGAGCAGTACTTC.

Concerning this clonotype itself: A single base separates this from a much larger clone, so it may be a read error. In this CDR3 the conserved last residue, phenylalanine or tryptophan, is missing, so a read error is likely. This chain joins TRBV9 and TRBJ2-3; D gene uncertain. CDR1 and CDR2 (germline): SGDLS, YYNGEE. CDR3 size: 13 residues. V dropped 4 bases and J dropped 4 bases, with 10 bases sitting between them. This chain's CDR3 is CASSPRAPDTQYL. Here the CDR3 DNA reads TGTGCCAGCAGCCCCCGCGCCCCAGATACGCAGTATTTA.

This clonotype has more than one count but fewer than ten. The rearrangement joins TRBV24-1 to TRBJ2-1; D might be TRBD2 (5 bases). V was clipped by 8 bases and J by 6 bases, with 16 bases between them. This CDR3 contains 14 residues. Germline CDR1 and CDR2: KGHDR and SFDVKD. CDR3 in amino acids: CATNEGPEVNEQFF. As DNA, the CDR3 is TGTGCCACCAATGAAGGGCCGGAGGTCAATGAGCAGTTCTTC.

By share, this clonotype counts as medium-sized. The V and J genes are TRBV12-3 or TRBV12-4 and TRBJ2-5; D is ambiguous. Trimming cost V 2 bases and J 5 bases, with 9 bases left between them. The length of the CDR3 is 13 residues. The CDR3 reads CASSLSGVETQYF. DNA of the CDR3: TGTGCCAGCAGTTTATCTGGGGTCGAGACCCAGTACTTC.

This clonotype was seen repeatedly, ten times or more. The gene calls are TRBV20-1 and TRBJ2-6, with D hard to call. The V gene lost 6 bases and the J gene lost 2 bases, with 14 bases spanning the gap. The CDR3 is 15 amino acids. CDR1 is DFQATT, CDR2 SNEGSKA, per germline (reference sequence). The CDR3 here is CSAGTSATGANVLTF. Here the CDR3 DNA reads TGCAGTGCAGGCACGAGCGCAACTGGGGCCAACGTCCTGACTTTC.

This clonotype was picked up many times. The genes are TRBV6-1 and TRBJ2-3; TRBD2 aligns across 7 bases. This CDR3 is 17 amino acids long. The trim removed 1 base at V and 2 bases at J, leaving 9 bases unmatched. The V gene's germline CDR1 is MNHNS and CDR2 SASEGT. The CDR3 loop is CASSEEVGTSVTDTQYF. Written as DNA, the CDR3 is TGTGCCAGCAGTGAAGAGGTCGGTACTAGCGTCACAGATACGCAGTATTTT.

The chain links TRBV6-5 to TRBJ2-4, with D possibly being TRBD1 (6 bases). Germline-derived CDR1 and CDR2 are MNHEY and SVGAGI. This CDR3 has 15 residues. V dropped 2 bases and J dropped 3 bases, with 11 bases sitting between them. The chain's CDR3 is CASSYVQGGKNIQYF. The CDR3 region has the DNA TGTGCCAGCAGTTACGTACAGGGTGGCAAAAACATTCAGTACTTC.

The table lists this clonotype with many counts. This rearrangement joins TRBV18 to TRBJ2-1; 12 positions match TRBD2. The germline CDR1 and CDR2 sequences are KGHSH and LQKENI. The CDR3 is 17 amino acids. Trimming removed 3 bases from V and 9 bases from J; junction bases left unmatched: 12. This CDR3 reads CASSPNLAGGPSGEQFF. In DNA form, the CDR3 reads TGTGCCAGCTCACCTAACCTAGCGGGAGGGCCCAGCGGTGAGCAGTTCTTC.